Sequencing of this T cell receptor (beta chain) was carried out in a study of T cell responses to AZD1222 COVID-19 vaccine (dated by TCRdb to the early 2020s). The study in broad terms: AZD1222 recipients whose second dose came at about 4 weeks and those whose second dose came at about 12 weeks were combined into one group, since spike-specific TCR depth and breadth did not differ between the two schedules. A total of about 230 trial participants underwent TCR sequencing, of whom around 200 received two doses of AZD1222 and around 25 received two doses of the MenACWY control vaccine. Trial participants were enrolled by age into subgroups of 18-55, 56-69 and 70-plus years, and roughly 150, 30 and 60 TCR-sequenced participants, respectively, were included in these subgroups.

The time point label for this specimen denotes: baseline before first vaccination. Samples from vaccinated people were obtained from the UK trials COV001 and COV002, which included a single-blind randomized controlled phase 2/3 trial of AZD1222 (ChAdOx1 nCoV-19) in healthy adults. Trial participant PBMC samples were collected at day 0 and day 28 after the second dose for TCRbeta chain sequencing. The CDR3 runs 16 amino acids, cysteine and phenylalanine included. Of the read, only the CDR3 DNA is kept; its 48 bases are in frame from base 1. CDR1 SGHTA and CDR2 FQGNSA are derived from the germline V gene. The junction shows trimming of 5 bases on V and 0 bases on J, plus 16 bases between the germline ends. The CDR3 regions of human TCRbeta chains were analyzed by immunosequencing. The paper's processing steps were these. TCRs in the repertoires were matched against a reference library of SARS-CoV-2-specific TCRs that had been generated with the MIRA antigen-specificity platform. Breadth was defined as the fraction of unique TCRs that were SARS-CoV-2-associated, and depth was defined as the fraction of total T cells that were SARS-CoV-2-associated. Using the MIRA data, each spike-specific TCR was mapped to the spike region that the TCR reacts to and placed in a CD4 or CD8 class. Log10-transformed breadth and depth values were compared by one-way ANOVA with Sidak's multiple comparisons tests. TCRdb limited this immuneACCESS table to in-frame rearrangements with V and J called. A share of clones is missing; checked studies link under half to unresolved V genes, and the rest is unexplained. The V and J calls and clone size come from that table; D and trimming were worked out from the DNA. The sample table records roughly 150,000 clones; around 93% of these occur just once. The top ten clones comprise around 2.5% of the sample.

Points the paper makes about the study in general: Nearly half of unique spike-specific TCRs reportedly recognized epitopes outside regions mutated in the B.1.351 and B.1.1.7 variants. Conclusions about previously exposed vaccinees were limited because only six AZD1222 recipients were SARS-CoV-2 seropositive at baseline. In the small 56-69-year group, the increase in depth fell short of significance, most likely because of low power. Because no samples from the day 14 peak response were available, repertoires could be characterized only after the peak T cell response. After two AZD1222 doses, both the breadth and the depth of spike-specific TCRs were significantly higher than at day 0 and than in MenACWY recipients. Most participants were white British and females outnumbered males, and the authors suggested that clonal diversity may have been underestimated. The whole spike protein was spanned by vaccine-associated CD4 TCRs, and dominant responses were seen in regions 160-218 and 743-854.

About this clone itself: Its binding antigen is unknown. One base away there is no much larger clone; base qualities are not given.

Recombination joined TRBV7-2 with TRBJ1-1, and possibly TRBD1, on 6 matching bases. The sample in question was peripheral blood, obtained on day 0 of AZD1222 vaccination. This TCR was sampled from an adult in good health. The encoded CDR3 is CASSPRGGRMNTEAFF. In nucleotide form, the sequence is TGTGCCAGCAGCCCCCGCGGGGGGCGGATGAACACTGAAGCTTTCTTT.